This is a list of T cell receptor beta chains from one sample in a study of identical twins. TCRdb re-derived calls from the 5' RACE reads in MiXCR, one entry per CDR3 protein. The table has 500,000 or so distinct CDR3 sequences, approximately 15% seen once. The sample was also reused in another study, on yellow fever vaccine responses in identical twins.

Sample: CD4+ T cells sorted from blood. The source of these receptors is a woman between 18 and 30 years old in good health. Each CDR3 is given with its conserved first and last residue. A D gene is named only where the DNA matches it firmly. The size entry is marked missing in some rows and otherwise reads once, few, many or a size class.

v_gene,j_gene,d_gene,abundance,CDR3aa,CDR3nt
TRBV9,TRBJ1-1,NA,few,CASSVATTGLNTEAFF,TGTGCCAGCAGCGTAGCTACAACAGGGCTAAACACTGAAGCTTTCTTT
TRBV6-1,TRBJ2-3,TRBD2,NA,CASTTSGGAVGDTQYF,TGTGCCAGCACGACTAGCGGGGGGGCGGTTGGGGATACGCAGTATTTT
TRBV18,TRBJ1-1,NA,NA,CASLQGLDTEAFF,TGTGCCAGCTTACAGGGTCTTGACACTGAAGCTTTCTTT
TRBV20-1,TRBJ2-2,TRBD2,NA,CSAVGGSRGGELFF,TGCAGTGCCGTCGGCGGGAGTAGAGGCGGGGAGCTGTTTTTT
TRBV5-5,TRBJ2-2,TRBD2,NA,CASSYSGGADTGELFF,TGTGCCAGCAGCTATAGCGGGGGGGCCGACACCGGGGAGCTGTTTTTT
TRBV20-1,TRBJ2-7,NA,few,CSAAWAGTSSYEQYF,TGCAGTGCCGCTTGGGCGGGCACGAGCTCCTACGAGCAGTACTTC
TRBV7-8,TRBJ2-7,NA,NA,CASMVGGSSYEQYF,TGTGCCAGCATGGTGGGGGGTAGCTCCTACGAGCAGTACTTC
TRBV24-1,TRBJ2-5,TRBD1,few,CATSDSAGTGETQYF,TGTGCCACCAGTGATTCGGCGGGGACAGGGGAGACCCAGTACTTC
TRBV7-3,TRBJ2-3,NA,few,CASSLLQGTQYF,TGTGCCAGCAGCTTATTACAGGGAACGCAGTATTTT
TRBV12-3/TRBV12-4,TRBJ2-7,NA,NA,CASSPQGKKEQYF,TGTGCCAGCAGTCCTCAGGGCAAGAAGGAGCAGTACTTC
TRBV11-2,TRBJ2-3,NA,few,CASSTFGGAGDTQYF,TGTGCCAGCAGCACCTTTGGGGGCGCGGGAGATACGCAGTATTTT
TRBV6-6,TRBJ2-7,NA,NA,CASSYPVASSYEQYF,TGTGCCAGCAGTTACCCCGTGGCCAGCTCCTACGAGCAGTACTTC
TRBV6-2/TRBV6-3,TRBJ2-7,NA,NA,CASSLAVTSYEQYF,TGTGCCAGCAGTTTGGCTGTTACCTCCTACGAGCAGTACTTC
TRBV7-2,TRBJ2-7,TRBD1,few,CASTPTGTGNYEQYF,TGTGCCAGCACACCCACCGGGACAGGGAACTACGAGCAGTACTTC
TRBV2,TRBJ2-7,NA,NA,CASSEEWYFEQYF,TGTGCCAGCAGTGAAGAGTGGTACTTCGAGCAGTACTTC
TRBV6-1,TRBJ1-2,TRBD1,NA,CASRSSGQGTGGYTF,TGTGCCAGCAGGTCATCCGGACAGGGAACAGGTGGCTACACCTTC
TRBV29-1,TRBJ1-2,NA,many,CSVAHGRPNYGYTF,TGCAGCGTCGCGCATGGACGTCCTAACTATGGCTACACCTTC
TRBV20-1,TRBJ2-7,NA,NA,CSALGPLSYEQYF,TGCAGTGCCCTCGGTCCCCTCTCCTACGAGCAGTACTTC
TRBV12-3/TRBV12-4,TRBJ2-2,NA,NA,CASSLGQAHTSTGELFF,TGTGCCAGCAGTTTAGGACAGGCGCATACATCCACCGGGGAGCTGTTTTTT
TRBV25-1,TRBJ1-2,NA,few,CASSLDNYGYTF,TGTGCCAGCAGTTTGGACAACTATGGCTACACCTTC
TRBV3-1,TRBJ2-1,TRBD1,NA,CASSPGQGSTGEQFF,TGTGCCAGCAGCCCGGGACAGGGGAGTACTGGGGAGCAGTTCTTC
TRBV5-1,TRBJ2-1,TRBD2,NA,CASSHRLAGSANEQFF,TGCGCCAGCAGCCACCGACTAGCGGGATCTGCCAATGAGCAGTTCTTC
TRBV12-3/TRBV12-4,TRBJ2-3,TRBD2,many,CASSATSGGWYF,TGTGCCAGCAGTGCCACTAGCGGGGGGTGGTATTTT
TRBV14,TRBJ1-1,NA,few,CASSLDDFVAFF,TGTGCCAGCAGCCTAGACGACTTCGTGGCTTTCTTT
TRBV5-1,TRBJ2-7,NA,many,CASSLVGSFSEQYF,TGCGCCAGCAGCTTGGTCGGGAGTTTTTCCGAGCAGTACTTC
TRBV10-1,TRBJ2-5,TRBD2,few,CASSEMRRGLAGGETQYF,TGCGCCAGCAGTGAAATGCGACGAGGACTAGCGGGTGGAGAGACCCAGTACTTC
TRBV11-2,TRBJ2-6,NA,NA,CASSPLRTSGANVLTF,TGTGCCAGCAGCCCACTCAGGACCTCTGGGGCCAACGTCCTGACTTTC
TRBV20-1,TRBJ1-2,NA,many,CSARDRPGGYTF,TGCAGTGCTAGAGATAGGCCAGGTGGCTACACCTTC
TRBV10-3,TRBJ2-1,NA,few,CAISESLGAINYNEQFF,TGTGCCATCAGTGAGTCGCTCGGGGCAATAAACTACAATGAGCAGTTCTTC
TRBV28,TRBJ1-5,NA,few,CASSSAGVYRNQPQHF,TGTGCCAGCAGTTCCGCAGGGGTCTATCGCAATCAGCCCCAGCATTTT
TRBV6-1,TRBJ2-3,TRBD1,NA,CASTTQGTTDTQYF,TGTGCCAGCACTACACAGGGGACCACAGATACGCAGTATTTT